The clone carrying this T cell receptor (beta chain) was recorded a few times. Its cognate antigen is unknown. The record originates from a study of early T cells in non-severe SARS-CoV-2 infection. Study-level background: Chains were unpaired, as sequencing was done on bulk RNA from unsorted whole blood.

Study-wide points: Using VDJdb, the matching emphasized anti-spike CD8 responses while missing private and CD4 specificities.

The TCR library protocol was used to attach unique molecular identifiers. These identifiers were attached to individual cDNA molecules. TCRdb re-analysed the 5' RACE reads in MiXCR, keeping a single row per CDR3 protein. This table has roughly 70,000 distinct CDR3 sequences, 20% to 25% appearing once. The germline gives CDR1 MNHNY, CDR2 SVGAGI (reference sequence). The CDR3 is made up of 15 amino acids. Trimming removed 4 bases at V and 3 bases at J, with 12 bases between. Sequencing used whole blood, obtained at baseline. The gene calls are TRBV6-6 and TRBJ2-2; D unclear. The TCR sequence derives from an adult who was a healthcare worker with PCR-confirmed SARS-CoV-2 infection or an uninfected control (not recorded which). CDR3 nucleotides: TGTGCCAGCAGTTTAGACACCCGGGACACCGGGGAGCTGTTTTTT. Amino acids: CASSLDTRDTGELFF.